This T cell receptor (beta chain) was recovered during a study of T-cell reconstitution after alpha-beta-depleted transplantation in children. This clonotype was seen only a few times. Unique molecular identifiers were incorporated during preparation of the TCRbeta library. TCRdb passed the PCR reads through MiXCR, listing each CDR3 protein once. The table has about 460,000 distinct CDR3 sequences, roughly 11% seen once. The CDR3 sequence is 16 residues long. Trimming took off 2 bases at V and 3 bases at J, with 18 bases between the two ends. From germline, CDR1 is SGHRS and CDR2 YFSETQ. The chain employs TRBV5-1 and TRBJ2-7; TRBD1 might be the D (6 bases). This clonotype was obtained from a female patient aged 2 to 10 who had a stem cell transplant for aplastic anemia, so the T cells may come from the graft donor. The material was PBMCs, mostly from graft donor cells, obtained 180 days after TCRalphabeta/CD19-depleted stem cell transplant. CDR3 in amino acids: CASSFGTPKGGYEQYF. CDR3 in DNA: TGCGCCAGCAGCTTCGGGACACCTAAAGGAGGCTACGAGCAGTACTTC. Looking up the rest from reference TRBV5-1 and TRBJ2-7 gives the full variable domain: KAGVTQTPRYLIKTRGQQVTLSCSPISGHRSVSWYQQTPGQGLQFLFEYFSETQRNKGNFPGRFSGRQFSNSRSEMNVSTLELGDSALYLCASSFGTPKGGYEQYFGPGTRLTVT.